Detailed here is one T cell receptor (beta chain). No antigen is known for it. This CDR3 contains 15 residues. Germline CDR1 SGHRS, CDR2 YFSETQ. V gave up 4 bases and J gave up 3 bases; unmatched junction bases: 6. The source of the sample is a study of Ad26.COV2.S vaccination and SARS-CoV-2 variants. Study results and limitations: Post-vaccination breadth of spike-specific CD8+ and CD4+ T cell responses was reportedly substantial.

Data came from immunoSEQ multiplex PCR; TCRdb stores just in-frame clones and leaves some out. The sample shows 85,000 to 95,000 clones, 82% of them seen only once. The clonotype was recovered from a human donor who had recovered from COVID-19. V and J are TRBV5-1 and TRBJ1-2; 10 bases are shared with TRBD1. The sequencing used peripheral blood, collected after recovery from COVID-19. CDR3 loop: CASSQTGGAYYGYTF. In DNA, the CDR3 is TGCGCCAGCAGCCAGACAGGGGGCGCTTACTATGGCTACACCTTC. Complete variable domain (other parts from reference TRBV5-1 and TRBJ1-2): KAGVTQTPRYLIKTRGQQVTLSCSPISGHRSVSWYQQTPGQGLQFLFEYFSETQRNKGNFPGRFSGRQFSNSRSEMNVSTLELGDSALYLCASSQTGGAYYGYTFGSGTRLTVV.